Listed below are T cell receptor beta chains from one sample, sequenced in a study of CD8 T cells in Susac syndrome. TCRdb redid the calling of the immunoSEQ multiplex PCR reads with MiXCR, one entry per CDR3 protein. The repertoire has about 210,000 distinct CDR3 sequences, about 95% of them found once; the top ten carry 0.085% to 0.095%. Material: CD4+ T cells from PBMCs. These receptors all stem from a human donor with multiple sclerosis. Both conserved end residues are part of each CDR3. Each record gives: J gene, D gene, V gene, clone size, CDR3 protein, CDR3 DNA. The D gene is left open where the match is weak. Size is omitted from some rows. Given values are once, few, many or a class for expanded clones.

TRBJ1-2,TRBD1,TRBV5-4,once,CASSSGQGAYNPGYTF,TGTGCCAGCAGCTCGGGACAGGGGGCGTATAATCCTGGCTACACCTTC
TRBJ2-7,.,TRBV6-6,.,CASSRGWAYEQYF,TGTGCCAGCAGCCGGGGGTGGGCCTACGAGCAGTACTTC
TRBJ1-1,.,TRBV7-9,.,CASSMGEGLGTEAFF,TGTGCCAGCAGCATGGGGGAAGGGTTAGGCACTGAAGCTTTCTTT
TRBJ1-2,.,TRBV19,.,CASSEMTGSYGYTF,TGTGCCAGCTCCGAAATGACAGGTTCCTATGGCTACACCTTC
TRBJ1-1,.,TRBV7-9,once,CASSLYSPSSGGTEAFF,TGTGCCAGCAGCTTATATTCCCCGTCGTCGGGGGGCACTGAAGCTTTCTTT
TRBJ2-5,TRBD2,TRBV2,.,CASIPGRAETQYF,TGTGCCAGCATTCCCGGGAGGGCTGAGACCCAGTACTTC
TRBJ2-7,.,TRBV6-6,.,CASSNTPTYEQYF,TGTGCCAGCAGTAACACACCAACCTACGAGCAGTACTTC
TRBJ2-4,TRBD1,TRBV15,.,CATRRDRKNIQYF,TGTGCCACTCGCCGGGACAGAAAAAACATTCAGTACTTC
TRBJ2-7,.,TRBV28,.,CASSVRYEQYF,TGTGCCAGCTCAGTGAGGTACGAGCAGTACTTC
TRBJ2-3,TRBD1,TRBV7-9,.,CASSPPLGTGTDTQYF,TGTGCCAGCAGCCCCCCCCTTGGGACAGGGACAGATACGCAGTATTTT
TRBJ2-3,.,TRBV20-1,few,CSATGPSTDTQYF,TGCAGTGCTACAGGACCAAGCACAGATACGCAGTATTTT
TRBJ2-7,.,TRBV5-4,.,CASSLLSGNYEQYF,TGTGCCAGCAGCTTGCTCTCTGGTAACTACGAGCAGTACTTC
TRBJ2-3,.,TRBV7-9,.,CASSLISLAATDTQYF,TGTGCCAGCAGCCTTATATCTCTAGCTGCGACAGATACGCAGTATTTT
TRBJ2-3,TRBD2,TRBV30,.,CAWSVTSGSTDTQYF,TGTGCCTGGAGTGTGACTAGCGGAAGCACAGATACGCAGTATTTT
TRBJ2-2,.,TRBV25-1,once,CASKGLPGAGGELFF,TGTGCCAGCAAGGGGTTGCCGGGGGCCGGCGGGGAGCTGTTTTTT
TRBJ2-7,.,TRBV3-1,.,CASSQFYEQYF,TGTGCCAGCAGCCAATTCTACGAGCAGTACTTC
TRBJ1-5,.,TRBV6-5,.,CASSYSRSNQPQHF,TGTGCCAGCAGTTACTCGAGAAGCAATCAGCCCCAGCATTTT
TRBJ2-2,.,TRBV5-4,.,CASSLTQNTGELFF,TGTGCCAGCAGCTTGACACAGAACACCGGGGAGCTGTTTTTT
TRBJ2-1,TRBD2,TRBV4-2,.,CASSFFRGGEVFF,TGTGCCAGCAGCTTTTTCCGCGGGGGGGAGGTGTTCTTC
TRBJ2-5,TRBD2,TRBV27,.,CASSGGRALETQYF,TGTGCCAGCAGCGGCGGGAGGGCCTTGGAGACCCAGTACTTC
TRBJ2-1,.,TRBV18,.,CASLQGHEQFF,TGTGCCAGCTTACAGGGTCATGAGCAGTTCTTC
TRBJ1-1,.,TRBV28,.,CAPGEGASEAFF,TGTGCCCCCGGGGAGGGAGCTTCTGAAGCTTTCTTT
TRBJ2-7,TRBD2,TRBV4-1,.,CASRGLAGVGEQYF,TGCGCCAGCAGGGGACTAGCGGGAGTGGGTGAGCAGTACTTC